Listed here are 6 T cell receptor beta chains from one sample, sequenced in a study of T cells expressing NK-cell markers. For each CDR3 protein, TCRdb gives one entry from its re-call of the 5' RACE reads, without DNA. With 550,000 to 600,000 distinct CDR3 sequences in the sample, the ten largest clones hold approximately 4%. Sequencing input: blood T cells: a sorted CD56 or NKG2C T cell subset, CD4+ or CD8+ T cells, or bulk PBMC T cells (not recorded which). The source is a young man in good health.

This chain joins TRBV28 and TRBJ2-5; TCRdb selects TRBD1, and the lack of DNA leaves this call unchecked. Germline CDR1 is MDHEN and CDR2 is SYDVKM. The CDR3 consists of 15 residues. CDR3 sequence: CASSLFGTGQETQYF.

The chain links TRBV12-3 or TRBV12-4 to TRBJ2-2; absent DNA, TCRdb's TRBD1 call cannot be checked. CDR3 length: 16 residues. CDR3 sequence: CASSFAGGTNTGELFF.

The CDR3 protein is CAIKAREDQPQHF. The V and J genes are TRBV10-3 and TRBJ1-5. The V gene's germline CDR1 is ENHRY and CDR2 SYGVKD. This CDR3 is built from 13 residues.

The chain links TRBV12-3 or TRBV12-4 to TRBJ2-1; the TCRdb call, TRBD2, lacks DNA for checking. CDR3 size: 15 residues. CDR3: CASRSTSGSPHEQFF.

The CDR3 loop is CASSFNQGAGANVLTF. The chain employs TRBV27 and TRBJ2-6. From germline, CDR1 is MNHEY and CDR2 SMNVEV (reference sequence). The CDR3 totals 16 residues.

CDR3 in amino acids: CASSLDGREAETQYF. The V call is TRBV7-2, the J call TRBJ2-5; TCRdb returns TRBD2, unconfirmable since there is no DNA. Germline CDR1 SGHTA, CDR2 FQGNSA. This CDR3 has 15 amino acids.